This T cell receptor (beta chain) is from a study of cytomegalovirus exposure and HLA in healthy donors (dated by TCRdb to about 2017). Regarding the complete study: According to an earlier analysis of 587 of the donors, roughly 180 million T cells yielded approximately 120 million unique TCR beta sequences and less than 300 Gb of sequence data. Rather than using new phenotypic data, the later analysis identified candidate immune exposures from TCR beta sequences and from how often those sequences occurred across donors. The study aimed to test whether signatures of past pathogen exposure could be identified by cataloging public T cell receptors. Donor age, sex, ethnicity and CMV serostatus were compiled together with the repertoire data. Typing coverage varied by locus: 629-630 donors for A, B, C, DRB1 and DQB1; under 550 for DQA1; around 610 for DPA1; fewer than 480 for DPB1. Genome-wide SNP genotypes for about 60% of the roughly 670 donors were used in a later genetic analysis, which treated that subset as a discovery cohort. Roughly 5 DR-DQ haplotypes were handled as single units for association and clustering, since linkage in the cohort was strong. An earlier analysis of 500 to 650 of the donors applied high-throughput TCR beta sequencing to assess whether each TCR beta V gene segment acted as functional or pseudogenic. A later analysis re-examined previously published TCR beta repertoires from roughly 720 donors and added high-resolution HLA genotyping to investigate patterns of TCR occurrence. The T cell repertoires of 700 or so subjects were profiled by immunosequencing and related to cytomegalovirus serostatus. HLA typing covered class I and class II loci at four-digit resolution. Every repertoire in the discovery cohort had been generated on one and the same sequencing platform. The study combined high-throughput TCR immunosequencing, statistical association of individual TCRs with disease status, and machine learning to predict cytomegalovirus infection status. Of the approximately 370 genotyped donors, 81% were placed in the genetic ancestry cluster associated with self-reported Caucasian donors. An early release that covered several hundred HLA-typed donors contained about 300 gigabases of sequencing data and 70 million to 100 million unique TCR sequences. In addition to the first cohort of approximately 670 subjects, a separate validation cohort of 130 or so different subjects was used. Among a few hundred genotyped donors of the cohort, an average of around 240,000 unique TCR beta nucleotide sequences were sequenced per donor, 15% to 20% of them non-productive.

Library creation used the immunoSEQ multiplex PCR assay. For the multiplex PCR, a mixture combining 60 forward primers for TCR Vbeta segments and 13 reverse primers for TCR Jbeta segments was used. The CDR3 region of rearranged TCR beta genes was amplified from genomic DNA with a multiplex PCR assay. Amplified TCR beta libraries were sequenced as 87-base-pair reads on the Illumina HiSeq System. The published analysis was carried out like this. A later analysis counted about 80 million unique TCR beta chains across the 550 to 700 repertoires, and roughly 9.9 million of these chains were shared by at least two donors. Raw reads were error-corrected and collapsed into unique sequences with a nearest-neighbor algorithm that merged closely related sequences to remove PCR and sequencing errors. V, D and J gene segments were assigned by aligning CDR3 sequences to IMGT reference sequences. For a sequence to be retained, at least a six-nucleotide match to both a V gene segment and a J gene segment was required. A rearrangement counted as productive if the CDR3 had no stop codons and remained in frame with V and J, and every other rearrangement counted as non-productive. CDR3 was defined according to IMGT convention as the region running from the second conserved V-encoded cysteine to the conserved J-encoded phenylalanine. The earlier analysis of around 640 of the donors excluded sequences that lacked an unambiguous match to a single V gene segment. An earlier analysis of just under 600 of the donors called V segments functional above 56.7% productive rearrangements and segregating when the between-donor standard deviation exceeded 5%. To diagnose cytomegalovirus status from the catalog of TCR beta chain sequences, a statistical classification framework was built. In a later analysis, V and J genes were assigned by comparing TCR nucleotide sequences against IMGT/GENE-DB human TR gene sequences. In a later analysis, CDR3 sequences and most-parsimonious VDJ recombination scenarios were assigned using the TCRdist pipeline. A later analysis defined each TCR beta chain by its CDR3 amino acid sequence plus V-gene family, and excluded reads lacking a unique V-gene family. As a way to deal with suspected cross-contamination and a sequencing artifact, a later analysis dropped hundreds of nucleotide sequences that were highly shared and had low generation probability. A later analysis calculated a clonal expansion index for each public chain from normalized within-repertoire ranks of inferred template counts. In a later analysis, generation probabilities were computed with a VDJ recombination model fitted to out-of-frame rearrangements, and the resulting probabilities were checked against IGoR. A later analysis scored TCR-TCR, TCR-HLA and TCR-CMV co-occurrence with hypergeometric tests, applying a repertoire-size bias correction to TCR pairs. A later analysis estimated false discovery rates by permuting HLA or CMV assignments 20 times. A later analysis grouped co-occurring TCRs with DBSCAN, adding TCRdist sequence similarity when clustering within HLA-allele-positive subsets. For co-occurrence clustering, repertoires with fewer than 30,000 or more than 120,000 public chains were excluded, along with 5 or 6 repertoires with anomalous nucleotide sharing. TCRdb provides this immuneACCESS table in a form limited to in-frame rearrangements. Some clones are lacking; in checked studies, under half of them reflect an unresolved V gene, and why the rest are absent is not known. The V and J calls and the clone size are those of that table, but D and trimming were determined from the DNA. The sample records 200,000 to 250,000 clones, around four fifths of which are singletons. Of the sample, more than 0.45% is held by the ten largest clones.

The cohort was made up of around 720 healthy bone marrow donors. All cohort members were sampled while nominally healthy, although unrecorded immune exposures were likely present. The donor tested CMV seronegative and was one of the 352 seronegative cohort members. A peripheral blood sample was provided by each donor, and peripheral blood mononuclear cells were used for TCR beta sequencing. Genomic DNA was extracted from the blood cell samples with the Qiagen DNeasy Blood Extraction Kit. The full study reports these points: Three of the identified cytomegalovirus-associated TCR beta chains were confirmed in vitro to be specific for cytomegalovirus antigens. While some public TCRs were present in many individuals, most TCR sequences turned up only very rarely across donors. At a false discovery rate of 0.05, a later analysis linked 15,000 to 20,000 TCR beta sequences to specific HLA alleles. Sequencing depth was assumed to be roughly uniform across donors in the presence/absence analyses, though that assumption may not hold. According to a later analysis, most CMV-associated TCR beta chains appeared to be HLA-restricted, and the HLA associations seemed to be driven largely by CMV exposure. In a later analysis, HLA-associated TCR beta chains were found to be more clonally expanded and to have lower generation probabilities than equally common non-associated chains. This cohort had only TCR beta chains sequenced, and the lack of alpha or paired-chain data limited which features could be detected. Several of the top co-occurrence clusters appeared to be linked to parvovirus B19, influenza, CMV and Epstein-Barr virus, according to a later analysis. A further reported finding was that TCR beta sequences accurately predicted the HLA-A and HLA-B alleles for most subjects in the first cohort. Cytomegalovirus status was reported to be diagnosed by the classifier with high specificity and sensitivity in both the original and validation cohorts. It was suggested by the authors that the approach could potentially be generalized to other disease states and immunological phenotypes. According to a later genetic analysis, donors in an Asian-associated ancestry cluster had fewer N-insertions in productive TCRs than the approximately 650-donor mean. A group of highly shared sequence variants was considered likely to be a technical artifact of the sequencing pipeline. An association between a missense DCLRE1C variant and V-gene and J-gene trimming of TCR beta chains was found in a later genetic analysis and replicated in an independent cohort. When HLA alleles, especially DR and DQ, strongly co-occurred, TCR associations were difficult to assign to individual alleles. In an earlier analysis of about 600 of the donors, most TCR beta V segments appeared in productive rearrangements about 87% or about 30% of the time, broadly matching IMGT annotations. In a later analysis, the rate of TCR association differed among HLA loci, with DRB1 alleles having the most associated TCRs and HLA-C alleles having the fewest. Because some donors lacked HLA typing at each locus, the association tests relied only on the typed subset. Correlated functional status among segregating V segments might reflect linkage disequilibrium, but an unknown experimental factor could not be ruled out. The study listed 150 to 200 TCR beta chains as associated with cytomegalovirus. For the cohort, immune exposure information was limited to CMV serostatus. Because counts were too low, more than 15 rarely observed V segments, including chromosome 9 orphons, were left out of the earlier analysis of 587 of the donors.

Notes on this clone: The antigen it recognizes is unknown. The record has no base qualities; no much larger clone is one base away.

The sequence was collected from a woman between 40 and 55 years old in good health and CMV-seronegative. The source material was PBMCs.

The base sequence is TGTGCCAGCAGCCTGACAGGGTCATCACCCCTCCACTTT. The encoded protein is CASSLTGSSPLHF. The chain links TRBV27 with TRBJ1-6, with 7 bases in between that match TRBD1. The germline V gene (reference sequence) yields MNHEY for CDR1 and SMNVEV for CDR2. V ends up 6 bases short and J 10 bases short, with an unmatched junction base count of 6. CDR3 length: 13 amino acids, cysteine to phenylalanine. The sequence is cut down to CDR3 DNA, 39 bases in frame from base 1.